This entry concerns a single T cell receptor beta chain. What it binds is not known. Unstimulated regulatory T cells (CD4+CD25+CD127-), CD4+CD25- non-regulatory cells, CD4 and CD8 cells were FACS-sorted from thawed PBMCs. Repertoires were generated with immunoSEQ multiplex PCR, while TCRdb's copy carries only in-frame clones and drops some. The sample includes tens of thousands of clones, about 86% seen only once; the top ten take roughly 5.2%. This entry belongs to a study of Tregs in tolerant kidney transplant recipients. Study-level results: The small number of patients limits these findings pending further validation.

Material: CD4+ T cells from blood. This TCR was recovered from a human donor in good health.

The CDR3 here is CASSQSYLNTEAFF. In DNA, the CDR3 is TGTGCCAGCAGCCAATCGTATCTGAACACTGAAGCTTTCTTT. This chain links TRBV14 with TRBJ1-1; D is uncertain. This CDR3 has 14 amino acids. Per germline, CDR1 SGHDN and CDR2 FVKESK. Trimming shortened V by 2 bases and J by 0 bases, and 7 bases separated the two germline ends. Full variable domain (missing parts from reference TRBV14 and TRBJ1-1): EAGVTQFPSHSVIEKGQTVTLRCDPISGHDNLYWYRRVMGKEIKFLLHFVKESKQDESGMPNNRFLAERTGGTYSTLKVQPAELEDSGVYFCASSQSYLNTEAFFGQGTRLTVV.